This record looks at one TCR beta chain sequence and its context. As yet, its antigen is unknown. The data were obtained in a study of cytomegalovirus exposure and HLA in healthy donors. Study results and limitations: CMV serostatus alone was available as immune exposure information.

With 60 Vbeta and 13 Jbeta primers, the PCR was carried out. Libraries were prepared by immunoSEQ multiplex PCR; TCRdb keeps only in-frame clonotypes and omits some of them. This sample has about 120,000 clones; around 75% occur once, and the top ten carry 1.5% to 2%. V shed 4 bases, J shed 3 bases, and the junction held 7 bases outside the gene matches. The CDR3 loop spans 15 amino acids. From germline, CDR1 is LNHDA and CDR2 SQIVND (reference sequence). Sequencing input: PBMCs. The clonotype was recovered from a woman in her late teens or twenties in good health and CMV-seronegative. The chain is built from TRBV19 and TRBJ2-7; 9 positions agree with TRBD2. For the CDR3, the DNA is TGTGCCAGTAGTAGGGCGGGGGGGATCGACTACGAGCAGTACTTC. Translating gives CASSRAGGIDYEQYF.